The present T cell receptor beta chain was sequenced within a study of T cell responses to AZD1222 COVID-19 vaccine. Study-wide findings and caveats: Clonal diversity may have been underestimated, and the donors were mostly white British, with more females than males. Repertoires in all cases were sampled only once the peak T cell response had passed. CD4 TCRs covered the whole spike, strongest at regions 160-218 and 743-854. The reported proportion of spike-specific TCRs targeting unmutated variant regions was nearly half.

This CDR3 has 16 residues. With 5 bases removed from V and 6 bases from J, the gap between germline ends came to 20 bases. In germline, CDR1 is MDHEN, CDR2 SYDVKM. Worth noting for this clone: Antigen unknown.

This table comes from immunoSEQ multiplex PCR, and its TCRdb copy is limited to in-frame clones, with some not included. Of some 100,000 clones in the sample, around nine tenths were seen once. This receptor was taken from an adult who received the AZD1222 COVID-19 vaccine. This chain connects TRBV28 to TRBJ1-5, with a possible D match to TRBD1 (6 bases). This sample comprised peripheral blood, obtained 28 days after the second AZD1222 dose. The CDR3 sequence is CASSPLWTVGVQPQHF. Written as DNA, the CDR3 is TGTGCCAGCAGTCCCCTCTGGACAGTAGGTGTTCAGCCCCAGCATTTT.